The 28 T cell receptor beta chains below all came from one sample that was sequenced in a study of T cell responses to AZD1222 COVID-19 vaccine (dated by TCRdb to 2020 to 2023). The library was generated by the immunoSEQ multiplex PCR assay. The immuneACCESS repertoire file appears here via TCRdb, limited to in-frame rearrangements. These files lack a portion of the clones; in checked studies, under half of the deficit traces to unresolved V genes, and the cause of the others is not known. The sample table lists 50,000 or so clones, about 90% of them with a count of one. The ten largest clonotypes hold under 15% of the sample. Per the publication, the time point label means: baseline before first vaccination. The source material was peripheral blood, sampled on day 0 of AZD1222 vaccination. The origin of the receptors is an adult in good health.

The genes are TRBV5-1 and TRBJ1-2, with TRBD1 matching 8 bases. The germline gives CDR1 SGHRS, CDR2 YFSETQ. V lost 3 bases to trimming and J lost 8 bases; unmatched junction nucleotides: 12. CDR3 size: 15 residues. The CDR3 DNA reads as TGCGCCAGCAGCTGGGGACAGGCTTCGGGGGAAGGCTACACCTTC. This gives the protein CASSWGQASGEGYTF.

The rearrangement uses TRBV30 and TRBJ2-3; 7 bases align to TRBD2. V lost 3 bases, J lost 6 bases, and 18 bases stayed unmatched. Germline V gives CDR1 GTSNPN, CDR2 SVGIG (reference sequence). The CDR3 runs to 17 residues. The chain's CDR3 is CAWSPPRTRAGADTQYF. The CDR3 coding sequence is TGTGCCTGGAGCCCCCCCCGGACCAGGGCGGGAGCTGATACGCAGTATTTT.

There are a few counts of this clone. This chain uses TRBV5-6 with TRBJ2-1; 7 bases are a match to TRBD1. The CDR3 extends over 14 amino acids. Germline CDR1 is SGHDT and CDR2 is YYEEEE. V dropped 3 bases and J dropped 2; count of bases not matched to a gene: 2. This CDR3 reads CASSSQGAYNEQFF. CDR3 coding DNA: TGTGCCAGCAGCTCCCAGGGGGCCTACAATGAGCAGTTCTTC.

This clone was found a few times. The CDR3 DNA sequence: TGTGCCAGCAGCCCTTCGAGAACTAATGAAAAACTGTTTTTT. Protein product: CASSPSRTNEKLFF. The chain joins TRBV7-8 to TRBJ1-4; D remains ambiguous. V was clipped by 5 bases and J by 1 base, with 8 bases between them. Germline loops: CDR1 SGHVS, CDR2 FQNEAQ. The CDR3 runs to 14 residues.

The V gene is TRBV7-9, the J gene TRBJ1-2; D gene uncertain. With 3 bases removed from V and 0 bases from J, the gap between germline ends came to 8 bases. This CDR3 is 14 amino acids long. Germline V lookup: CDR1 SEHNR, CDR2 FQNEAQ (reference sequence). The CDR3 DNA is TGTGCCAGCAGCTTTAGCCCTTCTAACTATGGCTACACCTTC. Protein: CASSFSPSNYGYTF. Full variable domain (outside the CDR3, taken from reference TRBV7-9 and TRBJ1-2): DTGVSQNPRHKITKRGQNVTFRCDPISEHNRLYWYRQTLGQGPEFLTYFQNEAQLEKSRLLSDRFSAERPKGSFSTLEIQRTEQGDSAMYLCASSFSPSNYGYTFGSGTRLTVV.

The chain couples TRBV25-1 to TRBJ1-1; D may be TRBD1 (6 bases). There are 13 residues in the CDR3. Germline CDR1 MGHDK, CDR2 SYGVNS. V lost 6 bases to trimming and J lost 1 base, with 9 bases between them. The CDR3 loop is CASRGARNTEAFF. The CDR3 DNA sequence: TGTGCCAGCAGGGGGGCGAGGAACACTGAAGCTTTCTTT.

V is TRBV5-1 and J is TRBJ2-5; D is unresolved. The CDR3 loop spans 11 amino acids. V gave up 2 bases and J gave up 2 bases, with 1 base separating them. CDR1 SGHRS and CDR2 YFSETQ come from the germline V gene. This chain's CDR3 is CASSLQETQYF. CDR3 nucleotide sequence: TGCGCCAGCAGCTTACAAGAGACCCAGTACTTC.

In its sample, this clone was seen a few times. V and J are TRBV5-1 and TRBJ1-4; D is ambiguous. The germline V gene encodes CDR1 SGHRS and CDR2 YFSETQ. V lost 4 bases and J 10 bases, leaving 17 bases between the germline ends. The CDR3 runs 14 residues. The CDR3 reads CASSPGPQDGKLFF. CDR3 in DNA: TGCGCCAGCAGCCCCGGCCCCCAGGACGGAAAACTGTTTTTT.

The V gene is TRBV30, the J gene TRBJ2-7, with D possibly matching TRBD2 (7 bases). The ends were cut back, 1 base at V and 0 bases at J, with 13 bases in the middle. Germline values: CDR1 GTSNPN, CDR2 SVGIG (reference sequence). This CDR3 comprises 15 residues. CDR3 loop: CAWSGEGGNSYEQYF. The CDR3 nucleotides are TGTGCCTGGAGTGGCGAGGGGGGGAACTCCTACGAGCAGTACTTC.

The rearrangement joins TRBV6-5 to TRBJ2-7; either TRBD1 or TRBD2 may supply D (5 bases each). V lost 3 bases to trimming and J lost 4 bases, with 16 bases between them. CDR1 MNHEY and CDR2 SVGAGI come from the germline V gene. This CDR3 spans 15 amino acids. CDR3: CASSYLPSSGYEQYF. In nucleotides, the CDR3 is TGTGCCAGCAGTTATCTCCCTAGCTCAGGGTACGAGCAGTACTTC.

J is TRBJ2-6 and V is TRBV11-3; D is unclear. Germline V gene lookup returns CDR1 SGHNT and CDR2 YENEEA. CDR3 length: 15 amino acids. V was shortened by 1 base and J by 4 bases, with 8 bases between the two germline ends. CDR3 sequence reads: CASSLGPPGANVLTF. The DNA of the CDR3 is TGTGCCAGCAGCTTAGGCCCCCCGGGGGCCAACGTCCTGACTTTC.

Here the CDR3 reads CAISESGGGPPEDTEAFF. Written as DNA, the CDR3 is TGTGCCATCAGTGAGTCAGGGGGCGGTCCCCCGGAGGACACTGAAGCTTTCTTT. J is TRBJ1-1 and V is TRBV10-3; TRBD1 matches 7 bases. The junction had 13 bases not matched to a gene; V was cut back by 0 bases and J by 3 bases. The CDR3 is made up of 18 amino acids. Germline V gene data show CDR1 as ENHRY and CDR2 as SYGVKD.

The table lists this clone with a few counts. The rearrangement joins TRBV19 to TRBJ1-1; tentatively, D is TRBD1 (5 bases). Germline lookup yields CDR1 LNHDA and CDR2 SQIVND (reference sequence). CDR3 length equals 13 residues. The ends were cut back, 6 bases at V and 1 base at J, with 9 bases in the middle. The chain's CDR3 is CASRIGQNTEAFF. CDR3 coding DNA: TGTGCCAGTAGAATCGGACAGAACACTGAAGCTTTCTTT.

The CDR3 DNA follows: TGTGCCAGCAGCTTAATCGGCAGAGCCTCTGGAAACACCATATATTTT. This encodes CASSLIGRASGNTIYF. This chain joins TRBV7-2 and TRBJ1-3; D remains ambiguous. CDR3 size: 16 residues. The V and J ends lost 2 bases and 0 bases respectively, with 11 bases between them. The V gene's germline CDR1 is SGHTA and CDR2 FQGNSA. Complete variable domain (other parts from reference TRBV7-2 and TRBJ1-3): GAGVSQSPSNKVTEKGKDVELRCDPISGHTALYWYRQSLGQGLEFLIYFQGNSAPDKSGLPSDRFSAERTGGSVSTLTIQRTQQEDSAVYLCASSLIGRASGNTIYFGEGSWLTVV.

The CDR3, as DNA: TGCGCCAGCAGCTTGCCCGGACTAGCGGAGAATGAGCAGTTCTTC. It encodes CASSLPGLAENEQFF. The chain couples TRBV5-1 to TRBJ2-1; TRBD2 aligns across 10 bases. Germline loops: CDR1 SGHRS, CDR2 YFSETQ. J was trimmed by 7 bases and V by 1 base; bases with no gene match: 5. CDR3 length equals 15 residues.

Comment on this clone: The junction and the germline gene differ at one end; a read error may be behind it. V gene TRBV12-3 or TRBV12-4 combines with J gene TRBJ2-7, with 14 nucleotides matching TRBD2. This CDR3 region has 11 residues. This CDR3 reads CASSSGLAGEF. CDR3 DNA sequence: TGTGCCAGCAGTTCGGGACTAGCGGGGGAGTTC.

Comments on this clone: A much larger clone is a single base away; this may be a read error. The sample carries other DNA sequences with the same CDR3. The rearrangement uses TRBV10-1 and TRBJ1-1, with D maybe TRBD1 (5 bases). Germline CDR1 WNHNN, CDR2 SYGVQD (reference sequence). This CDR3 has 20 residues. Trimming took off 6 bases at V and 5 bases at J, with 34 bases between the two ends. CDR3 DNA: TGCGCCAGCAGCGAGAAGTTGGGGCATCCCTCAACACAGGTCCGAACTGAAGCTTTCTTT. It codes for CASSEKLGHPSTQVRTEAFF.

This chain uses TRBV11-3 with TRBJ2-3; weak D call: TRBD2 (6 bases). V was cut by 7 bases and J by 4 bases, with 15 bases left in between. The CDR3 length is 14 residues. Germline values: CDR1 SGHNT, CDR2 YENEEA. The CDR3 DNA follows: TGTGCCAGCACACTTCGGTCGGGAGCAGATACGCAGTATTTT. Its protein is CASTLRSGADTQYF.

J is TRBJ2-7 and V is TRBV6-2 or TRBV6-3; the match to TRBD1 covers 11 bases. The CDR3 runs 14 residues. Unmatched junction bases numbered 5, after V lost 4 bases and J lost 6 bases. The V gene's germline CDR1 is MNHEY and CDR2 SVGEGT. This CDR3 is CASSSGQGAGEQYF. CDR3 DNA: TGTGCCAGCAGTTCCGGACAGGGGGCTGGCGAGCAGTACTTC.

The chain is built from TRBV30 and TRBJ1-1; 7 bases agree with TRBD1. CDR1 GTSNPN and CDR2 SVGIG come from the germline V gene (reference sequence). The CDR3 runs 14 residues. V gave up 6 bases and J gave up 1 base; unmatched junction bases: 8. CDR3 sequence: CACTPRDRNTEAFF. CDR3 DNA sequence: TGTGCCTGCACCCCCCGGGACAGGAACACTGAAGCTTTCTTT.

The chain recombines TRBV3-1 (or the pseudogene TRBV3-2) with TRBJ1-3; the D is unclear. Looked up from germline, CDR1 is LGHDT and CDR2 is YNNKEL (reference sequence). The CDR3 extends over 16 amino acids. Between the trimmed V and J ends, which lost 4 bases and 0 bases, there was a span of 13 bases. DNA for the CDR3: TGTGCCAGCAGCCCCGTGGACCGACGCTCTGGAAACACCATATATTTT. As protein: CASSPVDRRSGNTIYF.

The chain couples TRBV20-1 to TRBJ2-7, with 11 bases matching TRBD2. This CDR3 contains 15 residues. Germline assignment: CDR1 DFQATT and CDR2 SNEGSKA (reference sequence). Germline trimming cut 3 bases from V and 2 bases from J; bases unmatched to any gene: 6. CDR3 sequence reads: CSASRLAGGTYEQYF. The CDR3 bases are TGCAGTGCTAGTCGCCTAGCGGGGGGAACCTACGAGCAGTACTTC.

The rearrangement links TRBV3-1 (or the pseudogene TRBV3-2) to TRBJ2-5, with TRBD2 as a possible D gene (6 bases). The germline CDR1 and CDR2 sequences are LGHDT and YNNKEL (reference sequence). The CDR3 covers 15 residues. Trimming shortened V by 1 base and J by 1 base, and 10 bases separated the two germline ends. The CDR3 nucleotides read TGTGCCAGCAGCCAAGTGCGGGGTGGCCAAGAGACCCAGTACTTC. Translation gives CASSQVRGGQETQYF.

The genes are TRBV14 and TRBJ1-1; 8 nucleotides line up with TRBD1. The junction had 3 bases not matched to a gene; V was cut back by 0 bases and J by 3 bases. This CDR3 is 15 amino acids long. Germline V gene data show CDR1 as SGHDN and CDR2 as FVKESK. The CDR3 region is CASSQESGGYTEAFF. The CDR3 coding sequence is TGTGCCAGCAGCCAAGAGTCAGGGGGCTACACTGAAGCTTTCTTT.

The chain combines TRBV7-8 with TRBJ2-1, with a possible D match to TRBD2 (7 bases). The CDR3 consists of 13 residues. V lost 4 bases to trimming and J lost 9 bases, with 13 bases between them. The V gene's germline CDR1 is SGHVS and CDR2 FQNEAQ. In nucleotides, the CDR3 is TGTGCCAGCAGCTCCTCTAGGGGGGGTGAGCAGTTCTTC. Its protein is CASSSSRGGEQFF.

The V gene is TRBV4-2, the J gene TRBJ2-6, with D perhaps matching TRBD1 (6 bases). Germline-derived CDR1 and CDR2 are LGHNA and YNFKEQ. This CDR3 is built from 19 residues. Deletions cut 0 bases from V and 1 base from J, with 16 bases between. CDR3 protein: CASSQEIRGRISGANVLTF. The CDR3 coding sequence is TGTGCCAGCAGCCAAGAAATCAGGGGAAGGATTTCTGGGGCCAACGTCCTGACTTTC.

This sequence joins TRBV28 and TRBJ1-2, with TRBD1 matching 11 bases. From germline, CDR1 is MDHEN and CDR2 SYDVKM. The J segment lost 7 bases and the V segment lost 2 bases, leaving 6 bases of the junction unmatched. The CDR3 consists of 15 residues. CDR3 DNA: TGTGCCAGCAGTTTAAAGGACAGGGGGCATTTTGGCTACACCTTC. It encodes CASSLKDRGHFGYTF.

CDR3 DNA: TGTGCCAGCAGGCAATGGGGGGCGGCGAACACCATATATTTT. Translation: CASRQWGAANTIYF. This chain connects TRBV5-6 to TRBJ1-3, with D maybe TRBD1 (6 bases). Trimming left V 5 bases short and J 7 bases short, with 16 bases between. Germline assignment: CDR1 SGHDT and CDR2 YYEEEE. The CDR3 is 14 amino acids.